Listed here is a single T cell receptor (beta chain). Antigen specificity is unknown. The CDR3 sequence is 14 residues long. V was clipped by 6 bases and J by 0 bases, with 12 bases between them. Germline V gene sequence: CDR1 SGHAT, CDR2 FQNNGV. This sample is part of a study of glioma-infiltrating T cells after dendritic cell vaccination. On the study more broadly: Between about 2003 and 2013, patients got autologous tumor lysate-pulsed dendritic cell vaccines. Patients received three intradermal dendritic cell vaccine injections at biweekly intervals.

The immunoSEQ assay amplified TCRB CDR3 from up to roughly 2 ug DNA. Produced via immunoSEQ multiplex PCR; TCRdb's table is partial and in-frame only. Of tens of thousands of clones in the sample, about 86% were seen once. Study-level findings and limits: No direct clonality-survival link was found; a diverse polyclonal response may matter.

This chain links TRBV11-2 with TRBJ2-7, with D perhaps TRBD2 (5 bases). The specimen comprised blood, sampled before dendritic cell vaccination. The clonotype originates from a human donor with glioblastoma. CDR3 amino acids: CASRVGLGSYEQYF. The DNA of the CDR3 is TGTGCCAGCAGGGTCGGACTGGGCTCCTACGAGCAGTACTTC. Together with reference TRBV11-2 and TRBJ2-7, the CDR3 gives the full variable domain: EAGVAQSPRYKIIEKRQSVAFWCNPISGHATLYWYQQILGQGPKLLIQFQNNGVVDDSQLPKDRFSAERLKGVDSTLKIQPAKLEDSAVYLCASRVGLGSYEQYFGPGTRLTVT.